The T cell receptor beta chain under discussion was sequenced for a study of T cell repertoires in cytomegalovirus infection. Germline V gene data show CDR1 as SQVTM and CDR2 as ANQGSEA. This CDR3 region has 15 residues. Trimming at V came to 6 bases and at J to 5 bases, leaving 8 bases not matched to a gene. A single record per CDR3 protein comes from TCRdb applying MiXCR to the reads. The sample consists of more than 150,000 distinct CDR3 sequences, roughly 19% of them appearing once. The chain recombines TRBV29-1 with TRBJ2-5, with TRBD2 matching 14 bases. The sequencing sample was made of PBMCs. The TCR sequence derives from a human donor in good health (CMV status not recorded). Some clones in this sample may be carry-over from other donors' samples. CDR3 sequence: CSVLTSGRAGETQYF. DNA of the CDR3: TGCAGCGTGCTGACTAGCGGGAGGGCCGGGGAGACCCAGTACTTC.